The clone carrying this T cell receptor beta chain has at least ten counts. Its antigen is unknown. Trimming took off 5 bases at V and 3 bases at J, with 16 bases between the two ends. The V gene's germline CDR1 is SNHLY and CDR2 FYNNEI. This CDR3 spans 16 amino acids. These data come from a study of spatial heterogeneity in lung cancer. Looking at the study overall: Compared with alpha-chain sequences, beta-chain sequences were consistently detected in greater numbers.

Time point denoted: blood at routine non-recurrence follow-up after resection. Whole RNA obtained from tumor, nontumor lung or frozen PBMC underwent sequencing without sorting. On each TCR cDNA molecule, a unique molecular identifier was present. TCRdb passed the 5' RACE reads through MiXCR, listing each CDR3 protein once. The sample carries roughly 70,000 distinct CDR3 sequences, about 9.5% recorded once. Regarding the study as a whole: Blood showed ubiquitous tumor TCRs more often at resection than at routine follow-up.

This chain uses TRBV2 with TRBJ2-2; D is unclear. The material sequenced was PBMCs, taken at follow-up. The TCR sequence derives from a female donor with early-stage non-small cell lung cancer. CDR3 in amino acids: CASSPDSTRYTGELFF. Written as DNA, the CDR3 is TGTGCCAGCAGTCCCGACTCGACAAGATACACCGGGGAGCTGTTTTTT.